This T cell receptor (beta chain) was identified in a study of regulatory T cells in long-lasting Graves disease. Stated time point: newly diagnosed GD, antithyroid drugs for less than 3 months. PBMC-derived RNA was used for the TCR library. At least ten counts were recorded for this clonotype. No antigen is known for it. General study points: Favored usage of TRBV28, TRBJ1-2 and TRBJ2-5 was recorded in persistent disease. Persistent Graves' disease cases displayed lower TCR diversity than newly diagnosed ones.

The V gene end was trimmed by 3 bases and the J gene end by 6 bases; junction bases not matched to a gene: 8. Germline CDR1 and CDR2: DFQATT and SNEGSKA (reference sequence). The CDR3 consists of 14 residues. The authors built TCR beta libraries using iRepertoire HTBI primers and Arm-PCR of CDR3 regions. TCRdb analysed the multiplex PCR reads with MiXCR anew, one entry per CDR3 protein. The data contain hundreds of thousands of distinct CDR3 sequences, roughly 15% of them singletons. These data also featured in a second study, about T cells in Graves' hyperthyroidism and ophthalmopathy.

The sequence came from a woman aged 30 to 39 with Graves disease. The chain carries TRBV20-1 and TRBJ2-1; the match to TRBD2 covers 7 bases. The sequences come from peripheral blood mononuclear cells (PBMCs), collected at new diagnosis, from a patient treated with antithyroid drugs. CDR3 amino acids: CSARPVAGVNEQFF. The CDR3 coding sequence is TGCAGTGCTAGGCCGGTGGCGGGAGTCAATGAGCAGTTCTTC.